This TCR beta chain was captured by sequencing in a study of human T cells and chemical hapten exposure. Study-level information: There were per-sample TCR yield variations, arising mainly from small pooled library volume differences. Study-wide points: Positively correlated with patch test score were the counts of PT1 expanded TCRs.

This clonotype came up a few times. Its matching antigen is unknown. MiXCR, run by TCRdb on the RACE reads, gives a single entry per CDR3 protein. This sample carries about 89,000 distinct CDR3 sequences, about 10% of them seen once, and the ten largest clones take 3.1%. The CDR3 covers 14 residues. Germline CDR1 and CDR2: SGHRS and YFSETQ. Trimming cost V 7 bases and J 4 bases; bases outside gene matches: 10. The sample's time point: pre-sensitization, week 0. Treatment denoted: therapeutic diphenylcyclopropenone sensitization with weekly scalp DPC. Blood was collected ahead of every patch test applied. It was unfractionated whole blood from which total RNA was extracted.

The chain carries TRBV5-1 and TRBJ2-5, with TRBD1 matching over 7 bases. The material sequenced was whole blood, taken in connection with sensitization to the hapten diphenylcyclopropenone (DPC). This TCR derives from a woman aged 55-69 years with alopecia areata. Some clones in this sample may be carry-over from other donors' samples. CDR3 protein: CASQTRQGIETQYF. The DNA for the CDR3 is TGCGCCAGCCAAACTCGACAGGGTATAGAGACCCAGTACTTC.